The 24 T cell receptor beta chains given below trace back to one sample, sequenced in a study of identical twins. In TCRdb, the 5' RACE reads were re-called with MiXCR into one record per CDR3 protein. Altogether about 530,000 distinct CDR3 sequences are present, 20% to 25% being singletons, with the ten largest covering around 0.47%. This sample also belongs to another study, concerning yellow fever vaccine responses in identical twins.

Sequencing input: CD4+ T cells sorted from blood. These receptors were obtained from a woman between 18 and 30 years old in good health.

For this clonotype: This may stem from a read error, because a much larger clone lies one nucleotide away. The CDR3 nucleotides are TGTGCCAGCAGTGACTACCCGAACACCGGGGAGCTGTTTTTT. It codes for CASSDYPNTGELFF. This chain uses TRBV2 with TRBJ2-2; D is uncertain. CDR1 and CDR2 from the germline V gene are SNHLY and FYNNEI. Trimming took off 3 bases at V and 0 bases at J, with 5 bases between the two ends. This CDR3 has 14 amino acids.

The chain joins TRBV5-1 to TRBJ1-2; D is unclear. The CDR3 has 14 amino acids. CDR1 is SGHRS, CDR2 YFSETQ, per germline. The ends were cut back, 3 bases at V and 4 bases at J, with 13 bases in the middle. CDR3 bases: TGCGCCAGCAGCTCCAGTTCTGCCTCCTATGGCTACACCTTC. Its protein product is CASSSSSASYGYTF.

This chain uses TRBV7-8 with TRBJ2-5; the match to TRBD1 covers 8 bases. CDR3 length: 13 residues. Germline V gene data show CDR1 as SGHVS and CDR2 as FQNEAQ. Trimming took 5 bases from V and 5 from J; bases not matched to a gene: 4. As DNA, the CDR3 is TGTGCCAGCAGCAGGCGACAGGGGGAGACCCAGTACTTC. Translated, it gives CASSRRQGETQYF.

J is TRBJ2-3 and V is TRBV5-1; 8 bases align to TRBD2. The CDR3 is 15 amino acids. V trimming: 7 bases; J trimming: 0 bases; junction bases outside the gene matches: 7. Germline lookup yields CDR1 SGHRS and CDR2 YFSETQ. The CDR3 region is CASGTGTSSTDTQYF. DNA of the CDR3: TGCGCCAGCGGCACCGGGACTAGTAGCACAGATACGCAGTATTTT.

This clonotype has just a few counts. The CDR3 reads CASSRPSVGQGQAFF. The CDR3, as DNA: TGCGCCAGCAGCCGGCCCTCGGTAGGACAGGGACAGGCTTTCTTT. This chain connects TRBV5-1 to TRBJ1-1; 8 bases are shared with TRBD1. The CDR3 spans 15 residues. The V gene's germline CDR1 is SGHRS and CDR2 YFSETQ. V lost 4 bases, J lost 11 bases, and 16 bases stayed unmatched.

This chain links TRBV11-2 with TRBJ2-1; D assignment may be TRBD1 or TRBD2 (5 bases each). V lost 6 bases and J 6 bases, leaving 21 bases between the germline ends. Germline CDR1 reads SGHAT; CDR2 reads FQNNGV. CDR3 length: 16 residues. CDR3 residues: CASRRGYNLLLNEQFF. The CDR3 DNA sequence: TGTGCCAGCAGACGGGGCTACAACCTCCTGCTCAATGAGCAGTTCTTC.

The rearrangement joins TRBV11-3 to TRBJ2-3, with D perhaps matching TRBD2 (6 bases). Trimming left V 4 bases short and J 2 bases short, with 10 bases between. This CDR3 is built from 14 residues. The germline V gene encodes CDR1 SGHNT and CDR2 YENEEA. The CDR3 loop is CASSSGTFTDTQYF. In DNA, the CDR3 is TGTGCCAGCAGCTCCGGGACTTTCACAGATACGCAGTATTTT.

This clonotype was counted only a few times. This chain connects TRBV20-1 to TRBJ2-1; 12 nucleotides line up with TRBD2. In germline, CDR1 is DFQATT, CDR2 SNEGSKA (reference sequence). V was clipped by 1 base and J by 0 bases; unmatched bases: 7. CDR3 length: 18 residues. CDR3 DNA: TGCAGTGCTAGAGGACTAGCGGGAGTAAGGGGCTCCTACAATGAGCAGTTCTTC. Its translation: CSARGLAGVRGSYNEQFF.

The J gene is TRBJ2-6, the V gene TRBV7-4; TRBD2 matches at 8 bases. V dropped 11 bases and J dropped 1; count of bases not matched to a gene: 19. CDR1 SGHVT and CDR2 SQSDAQ come from the germline V gene. The CDR3 contains 19 residues. This chain's CDR3 is CAFCKRPGLGASGANVLTF. DNA of the CDR3: TGTGCCTTCTGTAAGAGACCGGGACTAGGGGCTTCTGGGGCCAACGTCCTGACTTTC.

The genes are TRBV23-1 and TRBJ1-5; D is perhaps TRBD1 (6 bases). TRBV23-1 is an ORF; its function is uncertain. This CDR3 is 17 amino acids long. Trimming removed 0 bases at V and 7 bases at J, with 19 bases between. Written as DNA, the CDR3 is TGCGCCAGCAGTCAATCGATTGGAGGGGGGAGCGGGCAGCCCCAGCATTTT. It translates to CASSQSIGGGSGQPQHF.

In its sample, this clonotype was seen a few times. The CDR3 loop is CSAATMGGTEAFF. The CDR3 DNA reads TGCAGTGCTGCCACGATGGGGGGCACTGAAGCTTTCTTT. The J gene is TRBJ1-1, the V gene TRBV20-1, with a tentative D call TRBD1 (5 bases). Germline V lookup: CDR1 DFQATT, CDR2 SNEGSKA (reference sequence). V dropped 5 bases and J dropped 4 bases, with 14 bases sitting between them. The CDR3 consists of 13 residues.

This clonotype came up a few times. The chain links TRBV4-1 to TRBJ2-7; TRBD2 matches at 11 bases. Looked up from germline, CDR1 is MGHRA and CDR2 is YSYEKL. The trim removed 3 bases at V and 3 bases at J, leaving 7 bases unmatched. CDR3 length equals 16 residues. Here the CDR3 DNA reads TGCGCCAGCAGCCATGACCGGGGGACTAGCGGCTACGAGCAGTACTTC. As protein: CASSHDRGTSGYEQYF.

In its sample, this clonotype was seen a few times. This sequence joins TRBV6-5 and TRBJ1-2; the D gene is possibly TRBD1 (5 bases). Trimming removed 4 bases at V and 2 bases at J, with 11 bases between. Germline V gene data show CDR1 as MNHEY and CDR2 as SVGAGI. This CDR3 contains 14 residues. CDR3 nucleotides: TGTGCCAGCAGTTTACCCGGGACGAACTATGGCTACACCTTC. Its protein product is CASSLPGTNYGYTF.

This chain uses TRBV5-1 with TRBJ2-1, with D uncertain. The CDR3 has 14 amino acids. Germline CDR1 is SGHRS and CDR2 is YFSETQ. The germline V and J ends were trimmed by 0 bases and 6 bases, with 10 bases remaining between them. DNA for the CDR3: TGCGCCAGCAGCTTGGCCGGGCCCCCCAATGAGCAGTTCTTC. Translated, it gives CASSLAGPPNEQFF.

Details on this clonotype: A junction boundary mismatches the germline segment, possibly from a read error. The rearrangement joins TRBV4-2 to TRBJ2-1; 11 bases line up with TRBD2. This CDR3 is built from 18 residues. The germline V gene has CDR1 LGHNA and CDR2 YNFKEQ. The CDR3 loop reads CASSQGASGTSGYSEQFF. DNA for the CDR3: TGTGCCAGCAGCCAAGGTGCATCCGGGACTAGCGGTTACAGTGAGCAGTTCTTC.

The chain links TRBV9 to TRBJ1-1; TRBD1 matches 9 bases. Germline assignment: CDR1 SGDLS and CDR2 YYNGEE. The CDR3 runs to 16 residues. The V segment lost 3 bases and the J segment 0 bases; nucleotides outside the gene matches: 6. The CDR3 sequence: CASSGGTGTVNTEAFF. The CDR3 coding sequence is TGTGCCAGCAGCGGGGGGACAGGGACGGTGAACACTGAAGCTTTCTTT.

The rearrangement joins TRBV5-6 to TRBJ2-7; tentatively, D is TRBD2 (5 bases). V was clipped by 1 base and J by 4 bases, with 12 bases between them. The CDR3 has 14 amino acids. Germline V CDR1 and CDR2: SGHDT, YYEEEE. This CDR3 reads CASSLLSGIYEQYV. DNA for the CDR3: TGTGCCAGCAGCTTGTTGTCCGGGATTTACGAGCAGTACGTC.

This clonotype was counted only a few times. The rearrangement joins TRBV24-1 to TRBJ1-5; D ambiguous. Trimming took off 4 bases at V and 1 base at J, with 7 bases between the two ends. This CDR3 is 14 amino acids long. The V gene's germline CDR1 is KGHDR and CDR2 SFDVKD. The CDR3 coding sequence is TGTGCCACCAGTGACCCCAGAAGCAATCAGCCCCAGCATTTT. Translating gives CATSDPRSNQPQHF.

The chain employs TRBV20-1 and TRBJ2-1, with 11 nucleotides matching TRBD2. V lost 6 bases and J lost 4; bases outside the gene matches: 20. In germline, CDR1 is DFQATT, CDR2 SNEGSKA (reference sequence). This CDR3 spans 19 amino acids. The CDR3 sequence: CSARRWGYLLAGEYNEQFF. Written as DNA, the CDR3 is TGCAGTGCCCGACGCTGGGGCTATTTACTAGCGGGGGAGTACAATGAGCAGTTCTTC.

CDR3 sequence: CASSSSPRQFF. As DNA, the CDR3 is TGTGCCAGCAGCTCCTCTCCCCGACAGTTCTTC. The chain couples TRBV7-2 to TRBJ2-1, with D unresolved. Germline V gene lookup returns CDR1 SGHTA and CDR2 FQGNSA. V was shortened by 4 bases and J by 13 bases, with 11 bases between the two germline ends. The CDR3 is 11 residues long.

This clonotype was counted many times. This chain joins TRBV5-1 and TRBJ2-3; 8 bases line up with TRBD2. Germline loops: CDR1 SGHRS, CDR2 YFSETQ. Trimming removed 6 bases from V and 3 bases from J; junction bases left unmatched: 9. CDR3 size: 15 residues. CDR3 residues: CASTPATSVTDTQYF. The CDR3 DNA follows: TGCGCCAGCACGCCGGCGACTAGCGTGACAGATACGCAGTATTTT.

As regards this clonotype: One junction end disagrees with the germline gene, perhaps due to a read error. The J gene is TRBJ1-4, the V gene TRBV20-1, with 9 bases fitting TRBD1. Germline V gene sequence: CDR1 DFQATT, CDR2 SNEGSKA (reference sequence). The CDR3 sequence is 15 residues long. CDR3 protein: CSGRSRTGVGEKLFF. CDR3 nucleotide sequence: TGCAGTGGTAGATCACGGACAGGGGTCGGTGAAAAACTGTTTTTT.

V usage is TRBV24-1 and J usage is TRBJ1-5; D is unresolved. This CDR3 has 13 amino acids. The ends were cut back, 5 bases at V and 4 bases at J, with 8 bases in the middle. Germline V gives CDR1 KGHDR, CDR2 SFDVKD. The CDR3 DNA is TGTGCCACCAGTGCGACGGGAAATCAGCCCCAGCATTTT. Protein sequence: CATSATGNQPQHF.

This chain uses TRBV7-9 with TRBJ2-2; D might be TRBD1 (7 bases). Deletions cut 6 bases from V and 4 bases from J, with 12 bases between. CDR3 length equals 14 residues. Germline V lookup: CDR1 SEHNR, CDR2 FQNEAQ (reference sequence). This chain's CDR3 is CASRPRGATGELFF. CDR3 nucleotide sequence: TGTGCCAGCAGGCCCAGGGGGGCCACCGGGGAGCTGTTTTTT.